This TCR beta chain originates from a study of shared clonotypes between healthy human individuals. The CDR3 is 12 residues long. Per the germline V gene, CDR1 is KGHSH and CDR2 is LQKENI. This clone came up once. Germline and junction disagree at one end, which may indicate a read error. The table came from immunoSEQ multiplex PCR; TCRdb's copy has only in-frame clones and leaves some out. This sample has about 2.3 million clones, with less than 95% found just once. The specimen sequenced was naive CD4+ T cells from PBMCs. Subset in this sample: CD45RA+ positively selected. The sequence came from a man aged 18 to 29 in good health. Some clones in this sample may be carry-over from other donors' samples. The rearrangement uses TRBV18 and TRBJ1-5; D not resolved. CDR3 sequence: CASSSPDQPQHF. The CDR3 nucleotides are TGTGCCAGCTCATCACCCGATCAGCCCCAGCATTTT.